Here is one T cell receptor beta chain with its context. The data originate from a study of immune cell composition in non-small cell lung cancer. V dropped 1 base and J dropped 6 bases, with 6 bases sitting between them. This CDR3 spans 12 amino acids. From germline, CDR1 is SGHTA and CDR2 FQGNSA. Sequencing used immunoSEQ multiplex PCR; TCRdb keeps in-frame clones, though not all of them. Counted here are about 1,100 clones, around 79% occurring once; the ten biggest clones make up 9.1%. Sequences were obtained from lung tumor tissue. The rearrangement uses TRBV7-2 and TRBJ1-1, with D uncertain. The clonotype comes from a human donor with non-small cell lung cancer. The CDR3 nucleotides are TGTGCCAGCAGCTTAGGCGGGTCTGAAGCTTTCTTT. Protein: CASSLGGSEAFF.